Listed below are T cell receptor beta chains from one sample, sequenced in a study of T cell changes during pregnancy in multiple sclerosis. Here immunoSEQ multiplex PCR was the method, and the copy in TCRdb shows in-frame clones only, minus some. The sample lists 70,000 to 95,000 clones; almost 95% were seen once. The source material was peripheral blood, sampled in the third trimester of pregnancy. These receptors were obtained from a female donor with multiple sclerosis, enrolled in a pregnancy study. Each CDR3 is given with its conserved first and last residue. A D gene is named only where the DNA matches it firmly.

v_call	d_call	j_call	cdr3_nt	cdr3_aa
TRBV27	NA	TRBJ2-3	TGTGCCAGCAGTGTCAACCAAGGGGCGACGACAGATACGCAGTATTTT	CASSVNQGATTDTQYF
TRBV28	TRBD2	TRBJ2-7	TGTGCCAGCAGTTTCCCCCATACGGGAGGGGACTACGAGCAGTACTTC	CASSFPHTGGDYEQYF
TRBV5-1	NA	TRBJ2-1	TGCGCCAGCAGCCACACCGGACTGGGGGCGGGGGTGGATGAGCAGTTCTTC	CASSHTGLGAGVDEQFF
TRBV2	TRBD1	TRBJ1-5	TGTGCCAGCCGCTTGACAGGGATTTTAAGCAATCAGCCCCAGCATTTT	CASRLTGILSNQPQHF
TRBV19	TRBD2	TRBJ2-1	TGTGCCAGTAGTATATGGGGGGGGACTAGCGGCAATGAGCAGTTCTTC	CASSIWGGTSGNEQFF
TRBV7-8	NA	TRBJ1-2	TGTGCCAGCAGCTTAGCAGCGTCTTCCAAAGCTAACTATGGCTACACCTTC	CASSLAASSKANYGYTF
TRBV30	TRBD2	TRBJ2-3	TGTGCCTTTAGGACTAGTCAAGATACGCAGTATTTT	CAFRTSQDTQYF
TRBV5-1	TRBD2	TRBJ2-5	TGCGCCAGCAGGGAAAGGACTAGCGGAAAAGAGACCCAGTACTTC	CASRERTSGKETQYF
TRBV28	TRBD1	TRBJ1-5	TGTGCCAGCAAGCAGACAGGGGGCCGGCAGCCCCAGCATTTT	CASKQTGGRQPQHF
TRBV7-6	NA	TRBJ2-1	TGTGCCAGCAGCCGACTAGTCCAAGGTGAGCAGTTCTTC	CASSRLVQGEQFF
TRBV7-9	TRBD1	TRBJ2-2	TGTGCCAGCAGCTTAAGGGGACAGGCCGACACCGGGGAGCTGTTTTTT	CASSLRGQADTGELFF
TRBV5-1	NA	TRBJ2-1	TGCGCCAGCAGCGTAGAGGGCGATGAGCAGTTCTTC	CASSVEGDEQFF
TRBV12-5	TRBD1	TRBJ2-7	TGTGCTAGTGGTTTGCCCCCCGACAGGGTCGAGCAGTACTTC	CASGLPPDRVEQYF